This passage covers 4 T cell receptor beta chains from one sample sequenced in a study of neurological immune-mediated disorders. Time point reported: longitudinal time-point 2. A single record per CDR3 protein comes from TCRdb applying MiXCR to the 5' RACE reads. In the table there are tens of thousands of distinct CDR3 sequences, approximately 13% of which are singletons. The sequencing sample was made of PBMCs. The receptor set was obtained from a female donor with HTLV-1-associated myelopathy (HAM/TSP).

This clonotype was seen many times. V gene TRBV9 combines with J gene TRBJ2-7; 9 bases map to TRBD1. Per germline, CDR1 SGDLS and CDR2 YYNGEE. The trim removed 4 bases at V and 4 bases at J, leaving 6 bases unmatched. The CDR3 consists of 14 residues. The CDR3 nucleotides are TGTGCCAGCAGCTTCCTCGGGACAGGGTACGAGCAGTACTTC. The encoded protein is CASSFLGTGYEQYF.

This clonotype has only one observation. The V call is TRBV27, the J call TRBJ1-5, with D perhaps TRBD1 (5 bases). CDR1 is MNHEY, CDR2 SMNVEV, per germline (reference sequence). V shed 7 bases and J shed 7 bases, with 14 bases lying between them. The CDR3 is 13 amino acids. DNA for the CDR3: TGTGCCAGCACCTCGAGGAGGGACCAGCCCCAGCATTTT. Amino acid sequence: CASTSRRDQPQHF.

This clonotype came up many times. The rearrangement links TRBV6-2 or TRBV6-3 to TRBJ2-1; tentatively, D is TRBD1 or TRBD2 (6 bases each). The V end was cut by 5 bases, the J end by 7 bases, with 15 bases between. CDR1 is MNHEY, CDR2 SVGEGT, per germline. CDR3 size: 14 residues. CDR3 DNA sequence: TGTGCCAGCAGTCCCTCCGGGGGCGGAAATGAGCAGTTCTTC. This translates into CASSPSGGGNEQFF.

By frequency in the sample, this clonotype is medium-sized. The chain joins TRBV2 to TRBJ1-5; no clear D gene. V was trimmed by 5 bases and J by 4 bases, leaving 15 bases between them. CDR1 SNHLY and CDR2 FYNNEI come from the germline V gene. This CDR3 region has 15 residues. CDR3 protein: CASSLIGAGNQPQHF. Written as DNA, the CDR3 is TGTGCCAGCAGTCTTATTGGAGCGGGTAATCAGCCCCAGCATTTT.